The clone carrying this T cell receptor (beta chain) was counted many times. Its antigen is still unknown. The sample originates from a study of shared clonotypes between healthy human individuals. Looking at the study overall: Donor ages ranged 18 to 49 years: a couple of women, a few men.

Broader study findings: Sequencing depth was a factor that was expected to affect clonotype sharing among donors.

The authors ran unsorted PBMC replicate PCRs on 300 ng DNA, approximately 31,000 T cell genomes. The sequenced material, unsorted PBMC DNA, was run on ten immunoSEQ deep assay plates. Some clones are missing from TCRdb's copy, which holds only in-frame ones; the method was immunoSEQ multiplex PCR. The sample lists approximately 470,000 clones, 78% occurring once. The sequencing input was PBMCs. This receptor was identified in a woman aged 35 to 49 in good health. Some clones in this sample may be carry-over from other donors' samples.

CDR3 sequence (DNA): TGTGCCAGTAGTATACCCGGACTAGCGGGAAATGATGGCGGGGCCAACGTCCTGACTTTC. The encoded protein is CASSIPGLAGNDGGANVLTF. The chain couples TRBV19 to TRBJ2-6, with 12 bases aligning to TRBD2. Germline CDR1 is LNHDA and CDR2 is SQIVND (reference sequence). The ends lost 2 bases at V and 4 bases at J; junction bases unmatched: 12. CDR3 length: 20 amino acids.